The rows below give T cell receptor beta chains drawn from one sample of a study of regulatory T cells in long-lasting Graves disease. TCRdb reanalysed the multiplex PCR reads using MiXCR and keeps one entry per CDR3 protein. This sample has roughly 490,000 distinct CDR3 sequences, with 22% found just once. The sample in question was peripheral blood mononuclear cells (PBMCs), obtained when the disease was refractory, from a patient treated with antithyroid drugs. The receptors originated from a female donor with Graves disease. CDR3s include the opening cysteine and the closing phenylalanine or tryptophan. D genes are given only for firm matches. The listing skips clone size in some rows; elsewhere it reads once, few, many or a size class.

j_gene: TRBJ1-5; v_gene: TRBV7-2; abundance: many; d_gene: TRBD1; CDR3aa: CASSLDRGSDQPQHF; CDR3nt: TGTGCCAGCAGCCTGGACAGGGGGAGCGATCAGCCCCAGCATTTT
j_gene: TRBJ1-1; v_gene: TRBV6-1; abundance: -; d_gene: -; CDR3aa: CASTQRGGTEAFF; CDR3nt: TGTGCCAGCACCCAAAGGGGGGGCACTGAAGCTTTCTTT
j_gene: TRBJ2-2; v_gene: TRBV20-1; abundance: many; d_gene: TRBD2; CDR3aa: CSASALAVGELFF; CDR3nt: TGCAGTGCTAGTGCACTAGCGGTCGGGGAGCTGTTTTTT
j_gene: TRBJ2-7; v_gene: TRBV12-3/TRBV12-4; abundance: many; d_gene: TRBD1; CDR3aa: CASSPPPGQGSYEQYF; CDR3nt: TGTGCCAGCAGTCCGCCCCCGGGACAGGGATCCTACGAGCAGTACTTC
j_gene: TRBJ2-7; v_gene: TRBV9; abundance: -; d_gene: -; CDR3aa: CASARYPYEQYF; CDR3nt: TGTGCCAGCGCCAGGTACCCCTACGAGCAGTACTTC
j_gene: TRBJ1-4; v_gene: TRBV7-2; abundance: many; d_gene: -; CDR3aa: CASSPLTGLGEKLFF; CDR3nt: TGTGCCAGCAGCCCACTGACAGGCCTTGGGGAAAAACTGTTTTTT
j_gene: TRBJ1-1; v_gene: TRBV29-1; abundance: many; d_gene: TRBD1; CDR3aa: CSGRDREGTEAFF; CDR3nt: TGCAGCGGCCGGGACAGAGAAGGTACTGAAGCTTTCTTT
j_gene: TRBJ2-1; v_gene: TRBV7-9; abundance: -; d_gene: -; CDR3aa: CASNLGFDEQFF; CDR3nt: TGTGCCAGCAACTTGGGTTTCGATGAGCAGTTCTTC
j_gene: TRBJ2-1; v_gene: TRBV18; abundance: once; d_gene: TRBD1; CDR3aa: CASSLPPGQGTTNEQFF; CDR3nt: TGTGCCAGCTCACTACCTCCGGGACAGGGGACGACGAATGAGCAGTTCTTC
j_gene: TRBJ2-3; v_gene: TRBV9; abundance: -; d_gene: -; CDR3aa: CASSERGTYPPDTQYF; CDR3nt: TGTGCCAGCAGTGAACGAGGGACTTATCCTCCAGATACGCAGTATTTT
j_gene: TRBJ1-5; v_gene: TRBV28; abundance: few; d_gene: -; CDR3aa: CASGLGRPQHF; CDR3nt: TGTGCCAGCGGCCTAGGTCGGCCCCAGCATTTT
j_gene: TRBJ2-5; v_gene: TRBV6-2/TRBV6-3; abundance: -; d_gene: -; CDR3aa: CASSTGREDKYF; CDR3nt: TGTGCCAGCAGTACGGGCAGAGAGGACAAGTACTTC
j_gene: TRBJ2-2; v_gene: TRBV19; abundance: -; d_gene: -; CDR3aa: CATYRGGMAGELFF; CDR3nt: TGTGCCACCTACAGAGGGGGGATGGCCGGGGAGCTGTTTTTT
j_gene: TRBJ1-4; v_gene: TRBV20-1; abundance: many; d_gene: -; CDR3aa: CSARAGATNEKLFF; CDR3nt: TGCAGTGCTAGGGCAGGAGCAACTAATGAAAAACTGTTTTTT
j_gene: TRBJ1-4; v_gene: TRBV5-1; abundance: -; d_gene: -; CDR3aa: CASSPRISGGASIELFF; CDR3nt: TGCGCCAGCAGCCCACGAATATCGGGGGGGGCGAGTATCGAACTGTTTTTT
j_gene: TRBJ1-5; v_gene: TRBV20-1; abundance: few; d_gene: -; CDR3aa: CSAHTGTGQPQHF; CDR3nt: TGCAGTGCTCACACAGGGACGGGTCAGCCCCAGCATTTT
j_gene: TRBJ1-3; v_gene: TRBV11-1; abundance: -; d_gene: -; CDR3aa: CASSLLPNTIYF; CDR3nt: TGTGCCAGCAGCTTACTTCCGAACACCATATATTTT
j_gene: TRBJ2-7; v_gene: TRBV2; abundance: -; d_gene: -; CDR3aa: CASSFTLTGGEQYF; CDR3nt: TGTGCCAGCAGTTTCACCTTGACAGGAGGAGAGCAGTACTTC
j_gene: TRBJ1-1; v_gene: TRBV28; abundance: many; d_gene: -; CDR3aa: CASMGLPGTEAFF; CDR3nt: TGTGCCAGCATGGGACTACCAGGGACTGAAGCTTTCTTT
j_gene: TRBJ1-1; v_gene: TRBV28; abundance: many; d_gene: -; CDR3aa: CASSPHIANTEAFF; CDR3nt: TGTGCCAGCAGTCCTCACATAGCGAACACTGAAGCTTTCTTT
j_gene: TRBJ2-7; v_gene: TRBV7-9; abundance: -; d_gene: TRBD2; CDR3aa: CASSLGVSGDSYEQYF; CDR3nt: TGTGCCAGCAGCTTAGGGGTTAGCGGGGACTCCTACGAGCAGTACTTC
j_gene: TRBJ1-2; v_gene: TRBV6-5; abundance: -; d_gene: -; CDR3aa: CASSYSQGDTNYGYTF; CDR3nt: TGTGCCAGCAGTTACTCGCAGGGAGATACTAACTATGGCTACACCTTC